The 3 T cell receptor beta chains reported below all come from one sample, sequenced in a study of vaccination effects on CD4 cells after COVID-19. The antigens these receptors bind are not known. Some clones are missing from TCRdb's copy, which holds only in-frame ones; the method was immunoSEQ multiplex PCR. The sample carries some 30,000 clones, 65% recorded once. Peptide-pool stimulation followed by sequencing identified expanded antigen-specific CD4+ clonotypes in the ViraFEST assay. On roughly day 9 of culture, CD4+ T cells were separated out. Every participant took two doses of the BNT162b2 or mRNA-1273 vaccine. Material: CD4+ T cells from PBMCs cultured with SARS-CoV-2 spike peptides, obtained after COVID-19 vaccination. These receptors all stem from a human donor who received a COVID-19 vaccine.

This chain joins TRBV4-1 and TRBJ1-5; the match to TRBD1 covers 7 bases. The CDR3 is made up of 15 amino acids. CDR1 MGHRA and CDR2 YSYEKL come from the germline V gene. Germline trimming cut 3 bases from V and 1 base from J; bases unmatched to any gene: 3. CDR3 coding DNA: TGCGCCAGCAGCCACTTCAGGGGGAGCAATCAGCCCCAGCATTTT. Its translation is CASSHFRGSNQPQHF.

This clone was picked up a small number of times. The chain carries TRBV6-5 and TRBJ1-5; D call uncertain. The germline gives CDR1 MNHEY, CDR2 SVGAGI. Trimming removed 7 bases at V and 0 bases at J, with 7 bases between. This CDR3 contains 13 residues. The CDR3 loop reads CASMAGSNQPQHF. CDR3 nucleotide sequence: TGTGCCAGCATGGCAGGTAGCAATCAGCCCCAGCATTTT.

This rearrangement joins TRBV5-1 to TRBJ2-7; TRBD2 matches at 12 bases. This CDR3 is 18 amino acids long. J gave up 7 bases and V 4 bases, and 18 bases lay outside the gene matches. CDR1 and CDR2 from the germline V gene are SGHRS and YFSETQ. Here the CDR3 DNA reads TGCGCCAGCAGCCCGGGAAGGCCTGCACTAGCGGGAGGAGGGGAGCAGTACTTC. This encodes CASSPGRPALAGGGEQYF.